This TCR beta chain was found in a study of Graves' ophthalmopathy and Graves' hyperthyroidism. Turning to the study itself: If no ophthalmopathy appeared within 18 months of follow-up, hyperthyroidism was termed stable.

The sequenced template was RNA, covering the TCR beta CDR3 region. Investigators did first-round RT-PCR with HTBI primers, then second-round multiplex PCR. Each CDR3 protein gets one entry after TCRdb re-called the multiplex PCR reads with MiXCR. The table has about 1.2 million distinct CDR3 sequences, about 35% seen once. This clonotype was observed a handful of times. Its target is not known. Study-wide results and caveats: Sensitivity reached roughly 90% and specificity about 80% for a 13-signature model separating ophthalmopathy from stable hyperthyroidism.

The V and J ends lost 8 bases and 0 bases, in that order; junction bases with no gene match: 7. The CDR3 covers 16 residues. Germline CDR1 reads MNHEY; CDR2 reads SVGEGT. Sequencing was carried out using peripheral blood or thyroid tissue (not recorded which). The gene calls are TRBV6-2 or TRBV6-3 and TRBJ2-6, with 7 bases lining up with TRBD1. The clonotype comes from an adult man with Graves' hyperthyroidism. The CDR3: CASPTTGLSGANVLTF. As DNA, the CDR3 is TGTGCCAGCCCAACGACAGGGCTCTCTGGGGCCAACGTCCTGACTTTC.